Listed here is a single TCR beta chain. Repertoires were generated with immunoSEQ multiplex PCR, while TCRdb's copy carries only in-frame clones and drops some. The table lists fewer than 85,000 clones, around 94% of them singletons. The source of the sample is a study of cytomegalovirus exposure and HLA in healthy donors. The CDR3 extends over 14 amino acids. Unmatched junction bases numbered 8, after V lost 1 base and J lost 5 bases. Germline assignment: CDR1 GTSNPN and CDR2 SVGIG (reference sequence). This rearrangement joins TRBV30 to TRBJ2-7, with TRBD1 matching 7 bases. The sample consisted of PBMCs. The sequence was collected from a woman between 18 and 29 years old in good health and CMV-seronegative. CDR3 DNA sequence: TGTGCCTGGAGTGCCAACTTACAGGGGCACGAGCAGTACTTC. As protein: CAWSANLQGHEQYF.